The 19 T cell receptor beta chains below were found in one sample sequenced in a study of cytomegalovirus exposure and HLA in healthy donors. It was with 60 Vbeta and 13 Jbeta primers that the PCR ran. This table comes from immunoSEQ multiplex PCR, and its TCRdb copy is limited to in-frame clones, with some not included. The sample table sets out 200,000 or so clones. Input material: PBMCs. Every receptor here comes from a girl aged 2-10 years in good health and CMV-seropositive.

The gene calls are TRBV18 and TRBJ1-3; a weak D match, TRBD1 (5 bases). The V gene's germline CDR1 is KGHSH and CDR2 LQKENI. The CDR3 contains 15 residues. V shed 4 bases and J shed 4 bases, with 14 bases lying between them. The CDR3 loop is CASSLQVMGGNTIYF. DNA of the CDR3: TGTGCCAGCTCACTACAGGTTATGGGAGGAAACACCATATATTTT.

The gene calls are TRBV6-5 and TRBJ2-3; 8 nucleotides align to TRBD2. The V gene end was trimmed by 5 bases and the J gene end by 2 bases; junction bases not matched to a gene: 6. There are 15 residues in the CDR3. Germline V CDR1 and CDR2: MNHEY, SVGAGI. The CDR3 DNA sequence: TGTGCCAGCAGTCCATGGCGGGAGGACACAGATACGCAGTATTTT. Amino acids: CASSPWREDTDTQYF.

This chain connects TRBV15 to TRBJ1-2; D perhaps matches TRBD1 (5 bases). The germline V gene has CDR1 LNHNV and CDR2 YYDKDF (reference sequence). Trimming removed 1 base at V and 4 bases at J, with 19 bases between. The CDR3 is 17 residues long. CDR3 amino acids: CATSRAVDIGFGYGYTF. In nucleotides, the CDR3 is TGTGCCACCAGCAGAGCTGTGGACATAGGGTTCGGCTATGGCTACACCTTC.

This chain uses TRBV7-9 with TRBJ2-2; 7 nucleotides line up with TRBD1. The V gene's germline CDR1 is SEHNR and CDR2 FQNEAQ (reference sequence). The V gene end was trimmed by 9 bases and the J gene end by 4 bases; junction bases not matched to a gene: 5. There are 13 residues in the CDR3. CDR3 bases: TGTGCCAGTGCGACAGGGCTCACCGGGGAGCTGTTTTTT. Translated, it gives CASATGLTGELFF. The full variable domain, with the rest looked up from reference TRBV7-9 and TRBJ2-2, is DTGVSQNPRHKITKRGQNVTFRCDPISEHNRLYWYRQTLGQGPEFLTYFQNEAQLEKSRLLSDRFSAERPKGSFSTLEIQRTEQGDSAMYLCASATGLTGELFFGEGSRLTVL.

The CDR3: CASIPPDRPNTEAFF. DNA for the CDR3: TGTGCCAGTATCCCCCCAGACAGGCCGAACACTGAAGCTTTCTTT. The chain uses TRBV19 and TRBJ1-1; the D gene is possibly TRBD1 (6 bases). V lost 7 bases and J lost 1, with 16 bases in between. Germline-derived CDR1 and CDR2 are LNHDA and SQIVND (reference sequence). The CDR3 has 15 amino acids.

The rearrangement joins TRBV19 to TRBJ1-5; D gene ambiguous. Germline loops: CDR1 LNHDA, CDR2 SQIVND (reference sequence). CDR3 length equals 15 residues. The V and J ends lost 7 bases and 0 bases respectively, with 13 bases between them. The CDR3, as DNA: TGTGCCAGTATGGCAGAAAATTATAGCAATCAGCCCCAGCATTTT. This sequence encodes CASMAENYSNQPQHF.

V usage is TRBV29-1 and J usage is TRBJ1-1; D might be TRBD1 (5 bases). The germline V gene encodes CDR1 SQVTM and CDR2 ANQGSEA. This CDR3 is 14 amino acids long. The V end was cut by 7 bases, the J end by 2 bases, with 17 bases between. CDR3 sequence (DNA): TGCAGCGCCGCCGATACCACAGGAAACACTGAAGCTTTCTTT. This sequence encodes CSAADTTGNTEAFF.

V usage is TRBV10-3 and J usage is TRBJ2-3; a weak D match, TRBD1 (6 bases). This CDR3 region has 14 residues. The germline gives CDR1 ENHRY, CDR2 SYGVKD. With 6 bases removed from V and 2 bases from J, the gap between germline ends came to 12 bases. CDR3 region: CAISADRTTDTQYF. In DNA, the CDR3 is TGTGCCATCAGCGCGGACAGAACCACAGATACGCAGTATTTT.

This rearrangement joins TRBV5-1 to TRBJ2-3; tentatively, D is TRBD2 (6 bases). The CDR3 extends over 14 amino acids. The germline V gene encodes CDR1 SGHRS and CDR2 YFSETQ. With 7 bases removed from V and 4 bases from J, the gap between germline ends came to 16 bases. The DNA of the CDR3 is TGCGCCAGCCGCGGGGTAGCTGTGCCAGATACGCAGTATTTT. The encoded protein is CASRGVAVPDTQYF.

The chain carries TRBV14 and TRBJ2-6, with TRBD1 identical over 8 bases. There are 14 residues in the CDR3. V shed 1 base, J shed 12 bases, and the junction held 5 bases outside the gene matches. Per the germline V gene, CDR1 is SGHDN and CDR2 is FVKESK. The CDR3, as DNA: TGTGCCAGCAGCCAAGGGGGAACAGGGGGCGTCCTGACTTTC. Residues: CASSQGGTGGVLTF.

The J gene is TRBJ1-4, the V gene TRBV5-1; TRBD1 matches at 7 bases. Trimming at V came to 3 bases and at J to 8 bases, leaving 16 bases not matched to a gene. The CDR3 runs 17 residues. CDR1 is SGHRS and CDR2 is YFSETQ in the germline V gene. In DNA form, the CDR3 reads TGCGCCAGCAGCTCTCAAATCGACAGGGTATCGAGGGAAAAACTGTTTTTT. This gives the protein CASSSQIDRVSREKLFF.

This rearrangement joins TRBV19 to TRBJ2-3; 8 bases fit TRBD2. Germline values: CDR1 LNHDA, CDR2 SQIVND (reference sequence). The CDR3 runs to 16 residues. V was clipped by 3 bases and J by 6 bases; unmatched bases: 11. The CDR3 loop is CASSMISGSTSDTQYF. CDR3 sequence (DNA): TGTGCCAGTAGTATGATCAGCGGGAGTACCTCGGATACGCAGTATTTT.

The chain uses TRBV5-4 and TRBJ2-1, with a tentative D call TRBD1 (5 bases). The CDR3 runs 13 residues. The germline V gene encodes CDR1 SGHNT and CDR2 YYREEE (reference sequence). The V end was cut by 4 bases, the J end by 10 bases, with 15 bases between. The CDR3 DNA sequence: TGTGCCAGCAGCGCCTCCTTAGGGGCGGAGCAGTTCTTC. Protein product: CASSASLGAEQFF.

This chain links TRBV19 with TRBJ2-2; 12 nucleotides agree with TRBD2. From germline, CDR1 is LNHDA and CDR2 SQIVND (reference sequence). The J segment lost 6 bases and the V segment lost 8 bases, leaving 10 bases of the junction unmatched. CDR3 size: 16 residues. The CDR3 nucleotides read TGTGCCAGTCGGGCTAAGACTAGCGGGAGCGCCGGGGAGCTGTTTTTT. This gives the protein CASRAKTSGSAGELFF.

The chain employs TRBV7-2 and TRBJ2-7; tentative D call: TRBD1 (6 bases). Germline CDR1 SGHTA, CDR2 FQGNSA. Trimming took off 1 base at V and 0 bases at J, with 16 bases between the two ends. The CDR3 is 17 residues long. In nucleotides, the CDR3 is TGTGCCAGCAGCTTAGGTATTGCAACAGGGTCCTCCTACGAGCAGTACTTC. It yields the protein CASSLGIATGSSYEQYF.

The V gene is TRBV10-2, the J gene TRBJ1-2; TRBD1 aligns across 10 bases. The CDR3 extends over 14 amino acids. Germline CDR1 is WSHSY and CDR2 is SAAADI. V trimming: 6 bases; J trimming: 4 bases; junction bases outside the gene matches: 5. This CDR3 is CASRPDRGLYGYTF. CDR3 in DNA: TGCGCCAGCAGACCCGACAGGGGGCTCTATGGCTACACCTTC.

The rearrangement uses TRBV6-1 and TRBJ2-7, with TRBD1 matching 10 bases. CDR1 and CDR2 (germline): MNHNS, SASEGT. The CDR3 runs to 15 residues. V lost 5 bases, J lost 2 bases, and 6 bases stayed unmatched. This CDR3 reads CASSFGTGEAYEQYF. CDR3 DNA sequence: TGTGCCAGCAGTTTCGGGACAGGGGAGGCCTACGAGCAGTACTTC.

Turning to this clone: This same CDR3 is encoded by further DNA sequences in the sample. The chain has TRBV11-3 and TRBJ2-3, with 16 positions matching TRBD2. J was trimmed by 5 bases and V by 8 bases; bases with no gene match: 7. CDR1 is SGHNT, CDR2 YENEEA, per germline. The CDR3 has 16 residues. Written as DNA, the CDR3 is TGTGCCAGCTCCCCGGGACTAGCGGGAGGGAGAGATACGCAGTATTTT. Translated, it gives CASSPGLAGGRDTQYF. Together with reference TRBV11-3 and TRBJ2-3, the CDR3 gives the full variable domain: EAGVVQSPRYKIIEKKQPVAFWCNPISGHNTLYWYLQNLGQGPELLIRYENEEAVDDSQLPKDRFSAERLKGVDSTLKIQPAELGDSAVYLCASSPGLAGGRDTQYFGPGTRLTVL.

Comment on this clone: The sample contains more than one DNA sequence encoding this CDR3. This chain links TRBV2 with TRBJ2-5; 7 bases align to TRBD2. Unmatched junction bases numbered 3, after V lost 4 bases and J lost 4 bases. Germline V lookup: CDR1 SNHLY, CDR2 FYNNEI. This CDR3 has 13 residues. CDR3 protein: CASSGGRGETQYF. CDR3 sequence (DNA): TGTGCCAGCAGTGGGGGGAGGGGAGAGACCCAGTACTTC.